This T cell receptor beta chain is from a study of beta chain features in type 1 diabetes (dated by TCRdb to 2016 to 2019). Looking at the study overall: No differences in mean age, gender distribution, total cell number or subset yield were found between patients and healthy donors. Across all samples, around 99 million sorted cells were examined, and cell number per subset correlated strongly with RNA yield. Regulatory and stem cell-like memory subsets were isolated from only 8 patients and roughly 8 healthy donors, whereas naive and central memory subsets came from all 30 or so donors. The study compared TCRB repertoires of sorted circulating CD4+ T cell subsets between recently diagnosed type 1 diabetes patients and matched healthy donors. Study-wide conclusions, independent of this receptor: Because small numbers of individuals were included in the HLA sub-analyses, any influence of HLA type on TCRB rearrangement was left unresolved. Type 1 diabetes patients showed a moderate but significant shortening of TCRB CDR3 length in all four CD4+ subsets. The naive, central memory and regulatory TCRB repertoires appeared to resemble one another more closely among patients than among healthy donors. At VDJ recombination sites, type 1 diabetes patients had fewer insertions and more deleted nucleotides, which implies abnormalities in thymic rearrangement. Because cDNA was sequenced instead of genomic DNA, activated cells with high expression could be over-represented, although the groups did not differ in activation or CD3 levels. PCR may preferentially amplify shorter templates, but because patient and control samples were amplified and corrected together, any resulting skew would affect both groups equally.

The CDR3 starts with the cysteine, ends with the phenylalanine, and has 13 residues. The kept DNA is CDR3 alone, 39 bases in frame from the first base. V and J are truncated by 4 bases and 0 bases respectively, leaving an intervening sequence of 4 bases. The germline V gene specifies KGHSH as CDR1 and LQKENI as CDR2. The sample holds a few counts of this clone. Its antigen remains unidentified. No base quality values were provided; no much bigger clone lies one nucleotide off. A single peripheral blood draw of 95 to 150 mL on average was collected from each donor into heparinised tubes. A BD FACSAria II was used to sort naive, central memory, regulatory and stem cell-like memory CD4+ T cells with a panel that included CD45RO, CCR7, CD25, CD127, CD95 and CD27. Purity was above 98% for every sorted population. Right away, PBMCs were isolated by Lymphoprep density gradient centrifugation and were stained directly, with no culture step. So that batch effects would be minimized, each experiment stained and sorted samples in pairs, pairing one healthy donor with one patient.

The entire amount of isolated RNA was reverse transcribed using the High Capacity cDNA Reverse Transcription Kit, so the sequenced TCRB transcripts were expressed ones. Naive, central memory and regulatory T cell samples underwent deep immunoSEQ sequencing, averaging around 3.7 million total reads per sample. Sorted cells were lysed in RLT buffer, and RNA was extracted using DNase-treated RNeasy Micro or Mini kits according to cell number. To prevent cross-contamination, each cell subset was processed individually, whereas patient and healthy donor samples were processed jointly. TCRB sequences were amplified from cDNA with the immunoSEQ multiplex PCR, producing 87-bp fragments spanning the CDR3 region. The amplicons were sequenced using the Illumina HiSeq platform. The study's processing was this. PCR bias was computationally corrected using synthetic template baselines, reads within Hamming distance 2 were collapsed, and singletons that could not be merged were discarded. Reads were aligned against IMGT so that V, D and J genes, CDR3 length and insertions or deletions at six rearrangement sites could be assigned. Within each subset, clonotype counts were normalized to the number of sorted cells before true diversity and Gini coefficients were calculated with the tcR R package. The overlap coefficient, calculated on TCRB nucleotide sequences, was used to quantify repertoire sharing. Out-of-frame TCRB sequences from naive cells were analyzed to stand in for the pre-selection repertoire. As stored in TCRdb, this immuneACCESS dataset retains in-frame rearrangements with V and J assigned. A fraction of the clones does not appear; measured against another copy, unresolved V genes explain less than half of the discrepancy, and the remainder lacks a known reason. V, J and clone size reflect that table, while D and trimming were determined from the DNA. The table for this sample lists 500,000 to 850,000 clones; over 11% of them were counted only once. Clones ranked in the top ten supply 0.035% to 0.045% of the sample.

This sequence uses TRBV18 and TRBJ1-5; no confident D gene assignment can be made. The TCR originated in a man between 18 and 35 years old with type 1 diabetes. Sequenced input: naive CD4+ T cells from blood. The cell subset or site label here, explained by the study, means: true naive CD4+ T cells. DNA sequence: TGTGCCAGCTCACAGACTAGCAATCAGCCCCAGCATTTT. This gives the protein CASSQTSNQPQHF.